The 30 T cell receptor beta chains below all came from one sample that was sequenced in a study of shared clonotypes between healthy human individuals. Only in-frame clones appear in the TCRdb table, and some are missing; sequencing was by immunoSEQ multiplex PCR. Of about 1.1 million clones listed, about four fifths are singletons. Sample: memory CD4+ T cells from PBMCs. Subset specified: CD45RA-negative fraction. These receptors were taken from a man aged 18-30 years in good health. Some clones in this sample may be carry-over from other donors' samples.

V usage is TRBV7-9 and J usage is TRBJ2-7; 9 positions match TRBD2. Unmatched junction bases numbered 4, after V lost 3 bases and J lost 7 bases. Germline V gives CDR1 SEHNR, CDR2 FQNEAQ (reference sequence). CDR3 length equals 13 residues. This chain's CDR3 is CASSLAGGREQYF. In nucleotides, the CDR3 is TGTGCCAGCAGCTTGGCGGGAGGGAGGGAGCAGTACTTC.

In DNA, the CDR3 is TGTGCCATCAGTGAGTCCGGACAGGGATTCTATGGCTACACCTTC. It translates to CAISESGQGFYGYTF. The rearrangement joins TRBV10-3 to TRBJ1-2, with 8 bases aligning to TRBD1. V lost 0 bases to trimming and J lost 4 bases; unmatched junction nucleotides: 4. Germline CDR1 ENHRY, CDR2 SYGVKD. This CDR3 is built from 15 residues.

This CDR3 reads CASSGQGEQPQHF. CDR3 bases: TGTGCCAGCTCGGGACAGGGGGAACAGCCCCAGCATTTT. The chain joins TRBV6-6 to TRBJ1-5, with 11 positions matching TRBD1. Losses at the gene ends were 8 bases for V and 7 bases for J; bases not matched to a gene: 4. This CDR3 is built from 13 residues. Germline CDR1 and CDR2: MNHNY and SVGAGI (reference sequence).

The gene calls are TRBV29-1 and TRBJ2-7; D may match TRBD1 or TRBD2 (6 bases each). The CDR3 runs to 15 residues. CDR1 SQVTM and CDR2 ANQGSEA come from the germline V gene. Trimming took off 3 bases at V and 7 bases at J, with 22 bases between the two ends. CDR3 protein: CSVELVEGGSREQYF. CDR3 nucleotides: TGCAGCGTTGAGTTGGTGGAGGGGGGAAGTCGGGAGCAGTACTTC.

The V and J genes are TRBV30 and TRBJ1-3, with a possible D match to TRBD1 (5 bases). The CDR3 loop spans 16 amino acids. V was cut by 4 bases and J by 0 bases, with 16 bases left in between. Per the germline V gene, CDR1 is GTSNPN and CDR2 is SVGIG (reference sequence). The CDR3 here is CAWTARQRSSGNTIYF. In DNA form, the CDR3 reads TGTGCCTGGACCGCGCGACAGAGGAGCTCTGGAAACACCATATATTTT.

This chain connects TRBV7-9 to TRBJ1-1; D is unresolved. The CDR3 runs 16 residues. Germline CDR1 and CDR2: SEHNR and FQNEAQ (reference sequence). V was cut by 1 base and J by 0 bases, with 12 bases left in between. The CDR3 reads CASSLDAAGLNTEAFF. The CDR3, as DNA: TGTGCCAGCAGCTTAGATGCGGCGGGGTTGAACACTGAAGCTTTCTTT.

Remarks on this clone: It may be a read error: a sequence one base away is much more abundant. The rearrangement links TRBV7-2 to TRBJ1-1; 8 bases align to TRBD1. The CDR3 has 15 amino acids. The germline V gene encodes CDR1 SGHTA and CDR2 FQGNSA. Here the CDR3 DNA reads TGTGCCGGCAGCGCCCCGGGACAGGAAAACACTGAAGCTTTCTTT. Translation: CAGSAPGQENTEAFF.

V usage is TRBV6-5 and J usage is TRBJ2-5; D call uncertain. CDR1 and CDR2 (germline): MNHEY, SVGAGI. V lost 2 bases, J lost 0 bases, and 10 bases lay in between. CDR3 length equals 15 residues. CDR3 loop: CASSYRFRDQETQYF. CDR3 in DNA: TGTGCCAGCAGTTACCGCTTCCGAGACCAAGAGACCCAGTACTTC.

The rearrangement links TRBV9 to TRBJ2-7; TRBD1 is a possible D gene (5 bases). Germline assignment: CDR1 SGDLS and CDR2 YYNGEE. The CDR3 spans 15 residues. Trimming shortened V by 0 bases and J by 4 bases, and 14 bases separated the two germline ends. The CDR3: CASSVGAGLYYEQYF. The CDR3 DNA reads TGTGCCAGCAGCGTAGGGGCAGGGCTCTATTACGAGCAGTACTTC.

Ten or more counts support this clone. The same CDR3 can be traced to other DNA sequences in this sample. The CDR3, as DNA: TGCGCCAGCAGTTATTCCCGGGACAGGGGGCTCTACGAGCAGTACTTC. It translates to CASSYSRDRGLYEQYF. The rearrangement links TRBV10-1 to TRBJ2-7; 12 bases line up with TRBD1. CDR1 WNHNN and CDR2 SYGVQD come from the germline V gene (reference sequence). J gave up 3 bases and V 5 bases, and 8 bases lay outside the gene matches. The CDR3 is 16 amino acids.

The chain has TRBV9 and TRBJ1-1; D might be TRBD1 (5 bases). V was shortened by 4 bases and J by 1 base, with 11 bases between the two germline ends. The CDR3 is 14 amino acids. Germline V gene data show CDR1 as SGDLS and CDR2 as YYNGEE. The CDR3 reads CASSSGRGNTEAFF. CDR3 bases: TGTGCCAGCAGCTCGGGGAGGGGGAACACTGAAGCTTTCTTT.

On this clone: Other DNA sequences of this sample code for an identical CDR3. CDR3 in DNA: TGTGCCAGCTCACCACCGAGCCTAGCGGGATCCTACGAGCAGTACTTC. Translation: CASSPPSLAGSYEQYF. The genes are TRBV18 and TRBJ2-7; 9 bases are a match to TRBD2. J gave up 1 base and V 0 bases, and 4 bases lay outside the gene matches. Germline assignment: CDR1 KGHSH and CDR2 LQKENI. The CDR3 is made up of 16 amino acids.

This clone was seen only once. The V gene is TRBV2, the J gene TRBJ2-7, with 14 positions matching TRBD2. CDR3 length: 13 residues. V trimming: 11 bases; J trimming: 3 bases; junction bases outside the gene matches: 3. Per the germline V gene, CDR1 is SNHLY and CDR2 is FYNNEI. The CDR3 spells CAEGTSGSYEQYF. CDR3 nucleotide sequence: TGTGCCGAAGGGACTAGCGGGAGCTACGAGCAGTACTTC.

The V gene is TRBV5-1, the J gene TRBJ2-5; 9 bases are a match to TRBD2. This CDR3 has 16 amino acids. The germline V gene has CDR1 SGHRS and CDR2 YFSETQ. The J segment lost 5 bases and the V segment lost 4 bases, leaving 12 bases of the junction unmatched. DNA for the CDR3: TGCGCCAGCAGCCCGCAGGGCGGGAGGGCCTGGGAGACCCAGTACTTC. This translates into CASSPQGGRAWETQYF.

This rearrangement joins TRBV6-5 to TRBJ2-1; 9 bases map to TRBD2. Germline values: CDR1 MNHEY, CDR2 SVGAGI. The CDR3 runs to 12 residues. V lost 6 bases and J lost 12; bases outside the gene matches: 6. CDR3 DNA: TGTGCCAGCAGCCAGCGGGGGGTGGGGCAGTTCTTC. This sequence encodes CASSQRGVGQFF.

Points on this clone: Other nucleotide sequences from this sample produce the same CDR3. This chain links TRBV7-2 with TRBJ1-1; tentative D call: TRBD1 (6 bases). The CDR3 sequence is 14 residues long. Per the germline V gene, CDR1 is SGHTA and CDR2 is FQGNSA. V was clipped by 5 bases and J by 2 bases, with 12 bases between them. The CDR3 region is CASSPGAANTEAFF. CDR3 sequence (DNA): TGTGCCAGCAGCCCAGGGGCAGCCAACACTGAAGCTTTCTTT.

The rearrangement uses TRBV11-2 and TRBJ1-5; a possible D gene is TRBD1 (6 bases). The V and J ends lost 1 base and 2 bases respectively, with 15 bases between them. The CDR3 is 17 amino acids. Germline V gene lookup returns CDR1 SGHAT and CDR2 FQNNGV. CDR3 protein: CASSLGRGQGRNQPQHF. CDR3 in DNA: TGTGCCAGCAGCTTAGGGAGGGGTCAGGGGCGCAATCAGCCCCAGCATTTT.

A few counts support this clone. This CDR3 reads CASSYHTGLYEQYF. CDR3 sequence (DNA): TGTGCCAGCAGTTACCATACAGGGCTTTACGAGCAGTACTTC. The chain combines TRBV6-5 with TRBJ2-7, with D possibly matching TRBD1 (6 bases). CDR1 and CDR2 (germline): MNHEY, SVGAGI. V lost 2 bases and J lost 4, with 12 bases in between. This CDR3 is 14 amino acids long.

This clone occurred a few times. The chain has TRBV27 and TRBJ2-7; D perhaps matches TRBD2 (6 bases). Trimming took 6 bases from V and 9 from J, leaving 27 bases between them. The CDR3 runs 16 residues. The V gene's germline CDR1 is MNHEY and CDR2 SMNVEV (reference sequence). The DNA for the CDR3 is TGTGCCAGCAGCCCCCGGGCGGGGACCCTTATCACCCTGCAGTACTTC. It encodes CASSPRAGTLITLQYF.

This clone appeared once. This chain uses TRBV6-1 with TRBJ1-5, with 12 bases matching TRBD1. V was clipped by 5 bases and J by 5 bases; unmatched bases: 4. This CDR3 has 15 residues. Germline CDR1 is MNHNS and CDR2 is SASEGT. CDR3 nucleotide sequence: TGTGCCAGCAGTCCGGGACAGGGGGCTTATCAGCCCCAGCATTTT. Translated, it gives CASSPGQGAYQPQHF.

This clone was seen more than once but under ten times. This rearrangement joins TRBV6-6 to TRBJ1-5, with 7 positions matching TRBD1. The CDR3 spans 16 residues. V shed 2 bases, J shed 6 bases, and the junction held 10 bases outside the gene matches. Germline CDR1 MNHNY, CDR2 SVGAGI (reference sequence). The CDR3 reads CASSYPRTGLGQPQHF. In nucleotides, the CDR3 is TGTGCCAGCAGTTACCCAAGGACAGGTTTGGGTCAGCCCCAGCATTTT.

The chain is built from TRBV7-3 and TRBJ2-3, with TRBD1 matching over 9 bases. Germline V gives CDR1 SGHTA, CDR2 FQGTGA. CDR3 size: 16 residues. Trimming removed 5 bases from V and 2 bases from J; junction bases left unmatched: 8. The CDR3 nucleotides read TGTGCCAGCAGCCTCGGGACAGGGCACCCCACAGATACGCAGTATTTT. Translated: CASSLGTGHPTDTQYF.

The chain uses TRBV2 and TRBJ1-2; tentative D call: TRBD1 (5 bases). V lost 5 bases and J lost 2, with 12 bases in between. CDR1 and CDR2 (germline): SNHLY, FYNNEI. CDR3 length: 14 residues. The CDR3 is CASSSQGSNYGYTF. In DNA form, the CDR3 reads TGTGCCAGCAGTTCCCAGGGTTCCAACTATGGCTACACCTTC.

The chain uses TRBV4-1 and TRBJ2-3; 7 positions match TRBD2. Germline assignment: CDR1 MGHRA and CDR2 YSYEKL. The length of the CDR3 is 16 residues. After removal of 3 bases from V and 2 bases from J, the junction contained 8 bases not matched to a gene. CDR3: CASSQGTSAYTDTQYF. Written as DNA, the CDR3 is TGCGCCAGCAGCCAGGGTACTAGCGCCTACACAGATACGCAGTATTTT.

This clone has more than one count but fewer than ten. The sample has other DNA sequences that encode this CDR3 too. Here the CDR3 DNA reads TGTGCCAGCAGTTCAGAGGATCAGCCCCAGCATTTT. Its translation is CASSSEDQPQHF. The V gene is TRBV28, the J gene TRBJ1-5, with no clear D. V gave up 4 bases and J gave up 5 bases, with 6 bases separating them. The CDR3 length is 12 residues. Germline CDR1 MDHEN, CDR2 SYDVKM.

The chain uses TRBV11-2 and TRBJ2-5; the D is unclear. Germline loops: CDR1 SGHAT, CDR2 FQNNGV. V was pared by 4 bases and J by 5 bases, with 23 bases between. The length of the CDR3 is 17 residues. CDR3: CASSSRPIAVGWETQYF. The CDR3, as DNA: TGTGCCAGCAGCTCCCGTCCCATCGCGGTCGGGTGGGAGACCCAGTACTTC.

This chain connects TRBV13 to TRBJ2-7; possible D gene TRBD2, 6 bases. Germline V gene data show CDR1 as PRHDT and CDR2 as FYEKMQ (reference sequence). The CDR3 is made up of 15 amino acids. V shed 6 bases and J shed 3 bases, with 18 bases lying between them. CDR3 protein: CASSYRGDGRYEQYF. CDR3 coding DNA: TGTGCCAGCAGTTACCGCGGGGACGGACGCTACGAGCAGTACTTC.

The chain employs TRBV4-3 and TRBJ2-5, with 12 bases fitting TRBD1. CDR3 size: 17 residues. Trimming took 0 bases from V and 4 from J; bases not matched to a gene: 6. The germline V gene has CDR1 LGHNA and CDR2 YSLEER. This CDR3 is CASSQEGQGAQPETQYF. The CDR3 DNA sequence: TGCGCCAGCAGCCAAGAGGGACAGGGGGCGCAGCCAGAGACCCAGTACTTC.

This clone was detected only a few times. The chain carries TRBV27 and TRBJ2-3, with D perhaps being TRBD1 or TRBD2 (5 bases each). The CDR3 is 15 amino acids. The germline V gene encodes CDR1 MNHEY and CDR2 SMNVEV (reference sequence). Trimming took 5 bases from V and 6 from J, leaving 18 bases between them. CDR3 in amino acids: CASSGPSRQSDTQYF. The DNA of the CDR3 is TGTGCCAGCAGTGGTCCTAGCCGACAGAGCGATACGCAGTATTTT.

The V and J genes are TRBV28 and TRBJ2-1; the D is unclear. This CDR3 has 16 amino acids. The V gene's germline CDR1 is MDHEN and CDR2 SYDVKM. The V gene lost 5 bases and the J gene lost 0 bases, with 14 bases spanning the gap. CDR3 loop: CASSPPAGSSYNEQFF. As DNA, the CDR3 is TGTGCCAGCAGTCCCCCCGCCGGGTCCTCCTACAATGAGCAGTTCTTC.